This T cell receptor beta chain was retrieved from a study of PD-1 blockade in classical Hodgkin lymphoma. As for the study in general: Patients were administered nivolumab (3 mg/kg intravenously) every 2 weeks.

Germline V gene sequence: CDR1 SGDLS, CDR2 YYNGEE. This CDR3 spans 13 amino acids. V lost 3 bases and J lost 10; bases outside the gene matches: 7. TCRdb's copy holds only in-frame clones and misses some; the assay was immunoSEQ multiplex PCR. This table has about 24,000 clones, 81% appearing once. Study-wide results and limits: Some patients started nivolumab under 1 year after ASCT, and they were excluded.

Relapse after autologous stem cell transplantation occurred in every patient, and brentuximab vedotin exposure varied. With regard to this clone: Antigen unknown.

The sequence was collected from a human donor with classical Hodgkin lymphoma. This specimen was peripheral blood mononuclear cells (PBMCs), taken before the second cycle of nivolumab. V is TRBV9 and J is TRBJ2-1; 7 nucleotides match TRBD2. DNA for the CDR3: TGTGCCAGCAGCGCTAATCCGGGAGGAGAGCAGTTCTTC. This codes for CASSANPGGEQFF.